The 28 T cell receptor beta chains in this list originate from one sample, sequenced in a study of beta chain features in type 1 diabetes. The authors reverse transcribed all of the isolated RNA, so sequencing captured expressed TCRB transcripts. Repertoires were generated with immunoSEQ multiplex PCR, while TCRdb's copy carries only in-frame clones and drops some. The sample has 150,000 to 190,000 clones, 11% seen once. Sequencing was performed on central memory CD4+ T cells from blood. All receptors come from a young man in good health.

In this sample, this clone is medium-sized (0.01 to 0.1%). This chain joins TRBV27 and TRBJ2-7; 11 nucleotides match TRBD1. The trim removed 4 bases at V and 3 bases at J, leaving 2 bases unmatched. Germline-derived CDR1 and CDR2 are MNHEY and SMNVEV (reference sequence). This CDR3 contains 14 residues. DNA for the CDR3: TGTGCCAGCAGTTGGACAGGGGGCCGCTACGAGCAGTACTTC. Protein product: CASSWTGGRYEQYF.

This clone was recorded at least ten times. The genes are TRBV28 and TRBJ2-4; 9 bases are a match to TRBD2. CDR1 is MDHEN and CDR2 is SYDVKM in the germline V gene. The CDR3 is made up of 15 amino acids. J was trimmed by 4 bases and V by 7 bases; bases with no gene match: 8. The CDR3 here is CASTRPTSGKNIQYF. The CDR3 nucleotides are TGTGCCAGCACCCGCCCCACTAGCGGGAAAAACATTCAGTACTTC.

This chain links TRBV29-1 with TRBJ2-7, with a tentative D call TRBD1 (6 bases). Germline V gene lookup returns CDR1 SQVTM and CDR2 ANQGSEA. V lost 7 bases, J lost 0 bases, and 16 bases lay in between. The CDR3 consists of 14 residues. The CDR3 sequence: CSAQPGASSYEQYF. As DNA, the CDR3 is TGCAGCGCCCAACCAGGGGCCAGCTCCTACGAGCAGTACTTC.

DNA of the CDR3: TGTGCCAGCAGCTTAGGTCCCAGCTCCTACGAGCAGTACTTC. This sequence encodes CASSLGPSSYEQYF. The chain couples TRBV7-3 to TRBJ2-7; the D is unclear. CDR1 SGHTA and CDR2 FQGTGA come from the germline V gene. This CDR3 has 14 amino acids. Deletions cut 2 bases from V and 0 bases from J, with 8 bases between.

The CDR3 sequence: CASSQEVGNTGELFF. CDR3 nucleotides: TGCGCCAGCAGTCAGGAGGTGGGGAACACCGGGGAGCTGTTTTTT. This chain joins TRBV4-1 and TRBJ2-2, with D perhaps TRBD2 (5 bases). The germline V and J ends were trimmed by 6 bases and 1 base, with 12 bases remaining between them. Germline V gene data show CDR1 as MGHRA and CDR2 as YSYEKL. The CDR3 extends over 15 amino acids.

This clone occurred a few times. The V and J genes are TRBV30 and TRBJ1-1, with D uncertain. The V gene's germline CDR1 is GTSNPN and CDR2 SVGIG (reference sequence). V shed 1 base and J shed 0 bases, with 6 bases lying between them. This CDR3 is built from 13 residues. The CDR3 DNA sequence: TGTGCCTGGAGTGGCGATGTGAACACTGAAGCTTTCTTT. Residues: CAWSGDVNTEAFF.

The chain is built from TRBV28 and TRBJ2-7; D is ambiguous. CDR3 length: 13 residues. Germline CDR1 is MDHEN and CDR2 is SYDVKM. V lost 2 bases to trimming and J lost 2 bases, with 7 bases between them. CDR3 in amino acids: CASSLQVPYEQYF. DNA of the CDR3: TGTGCCAGCAGTTTACAGGTTCCCTACGAGCAGTACTTC.

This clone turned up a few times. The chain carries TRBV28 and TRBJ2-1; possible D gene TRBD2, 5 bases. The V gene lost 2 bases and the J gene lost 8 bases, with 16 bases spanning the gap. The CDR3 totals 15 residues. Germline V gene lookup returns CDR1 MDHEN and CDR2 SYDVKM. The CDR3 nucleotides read TGTGCCAGCAGTTTAAGTACGAGTCTAGCCGATGAGCAGTTCTTC. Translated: CASSLSTSLADEQFF.

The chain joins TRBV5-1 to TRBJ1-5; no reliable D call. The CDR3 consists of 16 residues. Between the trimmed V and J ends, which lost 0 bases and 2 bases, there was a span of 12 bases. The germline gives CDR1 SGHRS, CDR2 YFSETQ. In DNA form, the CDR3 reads TGCGCCAGCAGCTTGGCCGGTAGTGGGGGCAATCAGCCCCAGCATTTT. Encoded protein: CASSLAGSGGNQPQHF.

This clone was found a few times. This chain's CDR3 is CASTHPYGYTF. The CDR3 DNA reads TGTGCCAGCACCCACCCCTATGGCTACACCTTC. The chain carries TRBV7-9 and TRBJ1-2; no firm D call. In germline, CDR1 is SEHNR, CDR2 FQNEAQ (reference sequence). This CDR3 region has 11 residues. V lost 7 bases to trimming and J lost 4 bases, with 7 bases between them.

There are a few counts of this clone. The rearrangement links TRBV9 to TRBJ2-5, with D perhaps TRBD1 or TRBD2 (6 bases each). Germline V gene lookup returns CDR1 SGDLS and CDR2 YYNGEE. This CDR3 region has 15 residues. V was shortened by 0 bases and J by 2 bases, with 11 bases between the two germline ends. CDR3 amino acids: CASSVAGARQETQYF. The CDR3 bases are TGTGCCAGCAGCGTAGCGGGGGCTCGACAAGAGACCCAGTACTTC. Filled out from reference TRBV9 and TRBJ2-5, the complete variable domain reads DSGVTQTPKHLITATGQRVTLRCSPRSGDLSVYWYQQSLDQGLQFLIQYYNGEERAKGNILERFSAQQFPDLHSELNLSSLELGDSALYFCASSVAGARQETQYFGPGTRLLVL.

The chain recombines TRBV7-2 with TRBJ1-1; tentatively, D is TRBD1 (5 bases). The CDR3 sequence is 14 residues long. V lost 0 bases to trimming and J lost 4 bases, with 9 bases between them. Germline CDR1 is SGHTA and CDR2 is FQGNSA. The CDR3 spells CASSLAGGITEAFF. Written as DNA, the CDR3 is TGTGCCAGCAGCTTAGCTGGGGGGATCACTGAAGCTTTCTTT.

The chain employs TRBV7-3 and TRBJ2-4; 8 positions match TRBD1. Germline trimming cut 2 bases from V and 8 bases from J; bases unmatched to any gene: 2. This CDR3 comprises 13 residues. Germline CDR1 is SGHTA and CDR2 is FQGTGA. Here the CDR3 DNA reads TGTGCCAGCAGCTTACAACAGGGGGACATTCAGTACTTC. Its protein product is CASSLQQGDIQYF.

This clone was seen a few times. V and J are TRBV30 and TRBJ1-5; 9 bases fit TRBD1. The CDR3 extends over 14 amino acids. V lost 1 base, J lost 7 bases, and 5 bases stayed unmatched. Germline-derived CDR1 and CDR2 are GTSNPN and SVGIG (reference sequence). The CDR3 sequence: CAWSATGGRQPQHF. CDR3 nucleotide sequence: TGTGCCTGGAGTGCGACAGGGGGGCGGCAGCCCCAGCATTTT.

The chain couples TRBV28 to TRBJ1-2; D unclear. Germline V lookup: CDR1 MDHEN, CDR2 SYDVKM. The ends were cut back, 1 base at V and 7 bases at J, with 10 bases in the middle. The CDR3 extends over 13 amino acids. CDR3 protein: CASSLSPMTGYTF. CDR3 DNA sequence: TGTGCCAGCAGTTTATCCCCCATGACTGGCTACACCTTC.

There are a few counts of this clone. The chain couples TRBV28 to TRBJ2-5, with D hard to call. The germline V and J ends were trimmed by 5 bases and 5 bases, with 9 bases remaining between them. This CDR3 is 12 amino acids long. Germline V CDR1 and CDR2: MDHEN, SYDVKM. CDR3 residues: CASSQKEETQYF. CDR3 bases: TGTGCCAGCAGTCAAAAGGAGGAGACCCAGTACTTC. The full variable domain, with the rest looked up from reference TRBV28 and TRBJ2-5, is DVKVTQSSRYLVKRTGEKVFLECVQDMDHENMFWYRQDPGLGLRLIYFSYDVKMKEKGDIPEGYSVSREKKERFSLILESASTNQTSMYLCASSQKEETQYFGPGTRLLVL.

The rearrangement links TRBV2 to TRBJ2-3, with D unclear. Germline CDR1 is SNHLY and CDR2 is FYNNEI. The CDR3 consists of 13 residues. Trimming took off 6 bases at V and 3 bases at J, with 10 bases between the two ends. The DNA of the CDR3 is TGTGCCAGCAGAGGGCAGAGAACAGATACGCAGTATTTT. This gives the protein CASRGQRTDTQYF.

The CDR3 spells CASSQSAGRGRTDTQYF. Written as DNA, the CDR3 is TGTGCCAGCAGCCAATCGGCGGGCAGGGGGCGGACAGATACGCAGTATTTT. The chain joins TRBV16 to TRBJ2-3; 8 bases align to TRBD1. The CDR3 runs 17 residues. V shed 0 bases, J shed 3 bases, and the junction held 8 bases outside the gene matches. Germline assignment: CDR1 KGHSY and CDR2 FQNENV.

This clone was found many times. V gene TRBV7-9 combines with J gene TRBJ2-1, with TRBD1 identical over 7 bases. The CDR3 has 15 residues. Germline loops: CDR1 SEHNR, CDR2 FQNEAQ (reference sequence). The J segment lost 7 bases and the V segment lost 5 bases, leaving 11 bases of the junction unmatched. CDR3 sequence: CASSQQGTQGNEQFF. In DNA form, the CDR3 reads TGTGCCAGCAGCCAACAGGGGACGCAAGGAAATGAGCAGTTCTTC.

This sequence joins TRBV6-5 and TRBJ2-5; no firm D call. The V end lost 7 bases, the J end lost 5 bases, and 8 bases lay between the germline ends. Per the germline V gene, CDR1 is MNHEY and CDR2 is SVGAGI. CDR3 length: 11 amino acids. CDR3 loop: CASTAAETQYF. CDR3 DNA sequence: TGTGCCAGCACCGCCGCGGAGACCCAGTACTTC.

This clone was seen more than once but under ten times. The CDR3 DNA reads as TGCGCCAGCAGCTTGGTTTGGGGGAAAAATGAGCAGTTCTTC. As protein: CASSLVWGKNEQFF. The V call is TRBV5-1, the J call TRBJ2-1; perhaps D is TRBD1 or TRBD2 (5 bases each). V shed 0 bases and J shed 7 bases, with 11 bases lying between them. Germline V gene lookup returns CDR1 SGHRS and CDR2 YFSETQ. This CDR3 region has 14 residues.

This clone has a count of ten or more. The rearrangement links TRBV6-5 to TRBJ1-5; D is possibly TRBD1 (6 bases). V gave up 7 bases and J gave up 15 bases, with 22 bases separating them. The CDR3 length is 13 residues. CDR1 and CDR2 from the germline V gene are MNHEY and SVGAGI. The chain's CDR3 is CASTQGPRTFLHF. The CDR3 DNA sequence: TGTGCCAGCACGCAGGGGCCCAGAACCTTCTTGCATTTT.

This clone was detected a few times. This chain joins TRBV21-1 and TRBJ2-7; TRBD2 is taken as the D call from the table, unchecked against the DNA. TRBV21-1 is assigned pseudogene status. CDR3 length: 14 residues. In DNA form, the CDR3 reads TGTGCCAGCAGCAAAGCAAAGGGAGGTTACGAGCAGTACTTC. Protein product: CASSKAKGGYEQYF.

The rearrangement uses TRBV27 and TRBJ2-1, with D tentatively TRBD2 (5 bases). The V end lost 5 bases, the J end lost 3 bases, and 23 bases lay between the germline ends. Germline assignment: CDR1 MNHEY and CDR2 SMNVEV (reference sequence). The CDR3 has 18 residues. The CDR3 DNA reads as TGTGCCAGCAGTCCCCCGCCCTGGTTGAGGGAGCGCTACAATGAGCAGTTCTTC. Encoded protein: CASSPPPWLRERYNEQFF.

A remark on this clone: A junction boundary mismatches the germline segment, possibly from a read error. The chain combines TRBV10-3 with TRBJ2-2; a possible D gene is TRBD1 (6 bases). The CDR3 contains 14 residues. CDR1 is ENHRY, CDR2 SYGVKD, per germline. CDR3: CASSAIGTTGELFF. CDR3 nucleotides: TGTGCCAGCAGTGCGATCGGGACAACCGGGGAGCTGTTTTTT.

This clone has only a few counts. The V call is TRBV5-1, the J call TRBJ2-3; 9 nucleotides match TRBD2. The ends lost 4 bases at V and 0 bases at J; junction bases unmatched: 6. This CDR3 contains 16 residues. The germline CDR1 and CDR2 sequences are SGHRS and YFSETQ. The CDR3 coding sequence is TGCGCCAGCAGCGTTAGCGGGGGCATTAGCACAGATACGCAGTATTTT. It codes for CASSVSGGISTDTQYF.

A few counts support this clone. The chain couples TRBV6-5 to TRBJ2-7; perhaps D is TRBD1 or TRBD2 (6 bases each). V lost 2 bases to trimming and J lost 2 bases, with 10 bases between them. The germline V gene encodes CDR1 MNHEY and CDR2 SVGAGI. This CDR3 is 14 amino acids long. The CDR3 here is CASSYQGTAYEQYF. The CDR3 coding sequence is TGTGCCAGCAGTTACCAGGGGACTGCCTACGAGCAGTACTTC.

CDR3 protein: CAISDSRAQETQYF. Written as DNA, the CDR3 is TGTGCCATCAGTGATTCCAGGGCACAAGAGACCCAGTACTTC. The chain joins TRBV10-3 to TRBJ2-5; D is possibly TRBD1 (5 bases). Per germline, CDR1 ENHRY and CDR2 SYGVKD. The V and J ends lost 3 bases and 2 bases respectively, with 10 bases between them. CDR3 size: 14 residues.